The clone carrying this T cell receptor beta chain was found a few times. Its specificity is not known. Sorting from PBMCs produced CD4+ and CD8+ T cells. In germline, CDR1 is LNHDA, CDR2 SQIVND (reference sequence). This CDR3 has 12 amino acids. The V end lost 9 bases, the J end lost 6 bases, and 15 bases lay between the germline ends. The data originate from a study of CD8+ T cells in alopecia areata. Study results and caveats: Scalp samples also contribute reads from the resident alphabeta T cells found in normal skin. TCRs were shared less clearly across patients than in mice, possibly for HLA-related reasons. Lesional scalp, notably in alopecia totalis/universalis, had clonality above that of normal scalp.

cDNA serving as the sequencing template came from extracted, reverse transcribed RNA. Data came from immunoSEQ multiplex PCR; TCRdb stores just in-frame clones and leaves some out. The table has 95,000 to 120,000 clones, 50% to 70% seen once. Sequencing used NKG2D-low CD8+ T cells sorted from blood. This TCR came from a human donor with alopecia areata. The rearrangement uses TRBV19 and TRBJ2-7; D could derive from TRBD1 or TRBD2 (6 bases each). DNA of the CDR3: TGTGCCAGCGGCCGTCCGGGGGCCGAGCAGTACTTC. It codes for CASGRPGAEQYF.